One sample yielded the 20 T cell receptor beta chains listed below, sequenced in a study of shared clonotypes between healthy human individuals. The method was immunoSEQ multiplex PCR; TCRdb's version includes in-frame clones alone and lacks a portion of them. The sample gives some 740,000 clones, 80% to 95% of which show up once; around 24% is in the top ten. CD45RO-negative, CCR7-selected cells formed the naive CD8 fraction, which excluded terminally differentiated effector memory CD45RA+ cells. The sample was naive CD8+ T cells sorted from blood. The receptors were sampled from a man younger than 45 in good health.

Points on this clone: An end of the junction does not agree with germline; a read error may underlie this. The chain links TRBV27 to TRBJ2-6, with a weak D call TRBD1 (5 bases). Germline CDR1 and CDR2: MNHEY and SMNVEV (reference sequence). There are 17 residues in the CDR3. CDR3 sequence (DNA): TGTGCCAGCAGTTTATCGGCTGATAACTCTGGGGCCAACGTCCCGACTTTC. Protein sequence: CASSLSADNSGANVPTF.

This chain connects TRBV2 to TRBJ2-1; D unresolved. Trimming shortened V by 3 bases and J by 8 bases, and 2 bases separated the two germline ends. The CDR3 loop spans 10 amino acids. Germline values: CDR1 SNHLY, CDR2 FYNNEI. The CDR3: CASSDYEQFF. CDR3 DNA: TGTGCCAGCAGTGACTATGAGCAGTTCTTC.

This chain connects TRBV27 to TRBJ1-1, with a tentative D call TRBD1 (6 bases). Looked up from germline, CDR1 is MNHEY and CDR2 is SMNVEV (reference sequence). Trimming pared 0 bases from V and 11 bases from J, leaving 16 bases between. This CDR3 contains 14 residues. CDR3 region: CASSLSGAARRAFF. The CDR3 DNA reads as TGTGCCAGCAGTTTATCGGGGGCAGCCCGGCGTGCTTTCTTT.

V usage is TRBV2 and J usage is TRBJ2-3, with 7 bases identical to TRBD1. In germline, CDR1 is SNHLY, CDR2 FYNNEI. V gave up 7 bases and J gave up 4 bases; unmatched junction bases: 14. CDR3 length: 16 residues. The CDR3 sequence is CASNTPGTAAADTQYF. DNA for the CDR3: TGTGCCAGCAATACTCCCGGGACAGCGGCTGCAGATACGCAGTATTTT.

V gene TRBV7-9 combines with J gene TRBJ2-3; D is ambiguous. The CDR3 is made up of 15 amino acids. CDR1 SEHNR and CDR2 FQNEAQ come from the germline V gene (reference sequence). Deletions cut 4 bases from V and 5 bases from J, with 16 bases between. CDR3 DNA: TGTGCCAGCAGCTGGCTCGGGCCGGACGGAGATACGCAGTATTTT. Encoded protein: CASSWLGPDGDTQYF.

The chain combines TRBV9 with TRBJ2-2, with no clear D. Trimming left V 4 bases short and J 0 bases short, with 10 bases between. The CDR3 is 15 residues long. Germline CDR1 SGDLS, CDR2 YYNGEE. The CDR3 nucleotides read TGTGCCAGCAGCCCTCGACCGGCGAACACCGGGGAGCTGTTTTTT. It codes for CASSPRPANTGELFF.

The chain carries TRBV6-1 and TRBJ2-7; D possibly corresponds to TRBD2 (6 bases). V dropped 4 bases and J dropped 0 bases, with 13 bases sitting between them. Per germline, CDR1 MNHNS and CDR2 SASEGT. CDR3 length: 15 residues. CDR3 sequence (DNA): TGTGCCAGCAGTGTTTTCGCGGGACTCTCCTACGAGCAGTACTTC. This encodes CASSVFAGLSYEQYF.

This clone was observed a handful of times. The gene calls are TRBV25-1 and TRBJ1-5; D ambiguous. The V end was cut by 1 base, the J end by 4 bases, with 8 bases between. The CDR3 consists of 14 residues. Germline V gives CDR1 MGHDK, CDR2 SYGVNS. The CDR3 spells CASSELRRNQPQHF. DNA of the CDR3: TGTGCCAGCAGTGAATTGCGCCGGAATCAGCCCCAGCATTTT.

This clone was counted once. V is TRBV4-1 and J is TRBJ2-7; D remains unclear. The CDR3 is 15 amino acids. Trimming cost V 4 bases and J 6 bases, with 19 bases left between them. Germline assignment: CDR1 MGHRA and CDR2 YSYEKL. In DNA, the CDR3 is TGCGCCAGCAGCCCCTATTATTTTGACATGGCCGAGCAGTACTTC. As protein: CASSPYYFDMAEQYF.

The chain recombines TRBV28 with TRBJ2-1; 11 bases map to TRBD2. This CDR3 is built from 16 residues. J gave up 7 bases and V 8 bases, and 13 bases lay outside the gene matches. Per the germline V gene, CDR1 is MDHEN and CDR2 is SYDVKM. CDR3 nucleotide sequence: TGTGCCAGCTCTGGTAGCGGGAGGGCCTGGGGAAATGAGCAGTTCTTC. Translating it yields CASSGSGRAWGNEQFF.

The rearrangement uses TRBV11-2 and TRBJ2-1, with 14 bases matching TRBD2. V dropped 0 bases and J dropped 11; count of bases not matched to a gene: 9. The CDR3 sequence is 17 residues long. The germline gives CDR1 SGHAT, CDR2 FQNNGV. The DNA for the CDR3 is TGTGCCAGCAGCTTAGAAGGAGGGACTAGCGGGAGAATGCAGCAGTTCTTC. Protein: CASSLEGGTSGRMQQFF.

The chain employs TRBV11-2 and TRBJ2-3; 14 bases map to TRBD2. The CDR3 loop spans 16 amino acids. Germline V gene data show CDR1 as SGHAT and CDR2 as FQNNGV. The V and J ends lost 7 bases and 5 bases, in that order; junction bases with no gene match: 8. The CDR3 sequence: CASTGLAGGGKDTQYF. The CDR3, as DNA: TGTGCCAGCACCGGACTAGCGGGAGGAGGGAAAGATACGCAGTATTTT.

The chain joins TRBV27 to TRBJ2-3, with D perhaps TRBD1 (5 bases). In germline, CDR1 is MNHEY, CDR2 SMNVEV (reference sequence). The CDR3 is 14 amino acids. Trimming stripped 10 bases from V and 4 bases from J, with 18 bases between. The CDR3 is CATAGYRPPDTQYF. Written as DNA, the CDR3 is TGTGCCACCGCAGGATACAGGCCCCCAGATACGCAGTATTTT.

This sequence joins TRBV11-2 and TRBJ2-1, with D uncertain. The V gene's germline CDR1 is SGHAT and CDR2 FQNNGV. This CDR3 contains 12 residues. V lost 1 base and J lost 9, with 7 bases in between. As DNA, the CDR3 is TGTGCCAGCAGCTTAGGTTCTCCTGAGCAGTTCTTC. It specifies CASSLGSPEQFF.

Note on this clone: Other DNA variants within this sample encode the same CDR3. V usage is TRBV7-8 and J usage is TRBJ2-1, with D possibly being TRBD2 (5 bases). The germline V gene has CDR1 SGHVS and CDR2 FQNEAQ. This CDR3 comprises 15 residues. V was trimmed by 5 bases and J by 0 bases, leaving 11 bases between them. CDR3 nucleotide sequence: TGTGCCAGCAGCCGGGGTCCCTCCTCCTACAATGAGCAGTTCTTC. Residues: CASSRGPSSYNEQFF.

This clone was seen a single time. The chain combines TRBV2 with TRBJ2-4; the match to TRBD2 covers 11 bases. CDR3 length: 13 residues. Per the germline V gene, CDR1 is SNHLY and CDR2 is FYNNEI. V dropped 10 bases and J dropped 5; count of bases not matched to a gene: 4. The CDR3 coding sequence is TGTGCCACGTTACTAGCGGGGGAAAACATTCAGTACTTC. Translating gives CATLLAGENIQYF.

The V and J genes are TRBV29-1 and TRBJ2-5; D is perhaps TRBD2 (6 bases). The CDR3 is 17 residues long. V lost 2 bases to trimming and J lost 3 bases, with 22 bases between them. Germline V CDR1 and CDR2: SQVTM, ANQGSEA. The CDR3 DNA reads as TGCAGCGTTGAAAGAGTCACATGGGCGCGCGGGAAAGAGACCCAGTACTTC. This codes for CSVERVTWARGKETQYF.

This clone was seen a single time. Here the CDR3 DNA reads TGTGCCAGCAGCTTAGCGGCCCTCCTTAGCGGGAGGGAAACCGGGGAGCTGTTTTTT. It yields the protein CASSLAALLSGRETGELFF. This chain uses TRBV7-6 with TRBJ2-2, with 11 bases identical to TRBD2. The CDR3 loop spans 19 amino acids. Germline CDR1 SGHVS, CDR2 FNYEAQ. Germline trimming cut 0 bases from V and 5 bases from J; bases unmatched to any gene: 11.

This CDR3 reads CASSQVIGGVDTQYF. CDR3 nucleotides: TGCGCCAGCAGCCAAGTGATAGGGGGCGTAGATACGCAGTATTTT. The chain uses TRBV4-1 and TRBJ2-3; the match to TRBD1 covers 7 bases. J was trimmed by 5 bases and V by 1 base; bases with no gene match: 6. The CDR3 has 15 residues. Germline values: CDR1 MGHRA, CDR2 YSYEKL.

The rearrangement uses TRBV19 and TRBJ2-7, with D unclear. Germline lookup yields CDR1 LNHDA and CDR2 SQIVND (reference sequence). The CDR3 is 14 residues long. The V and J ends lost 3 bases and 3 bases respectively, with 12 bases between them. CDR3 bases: TGTGCCAGTAGTATTGCCTCGACAAACTACGAGCAGTACTTC. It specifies CASSIASTNYEQYF. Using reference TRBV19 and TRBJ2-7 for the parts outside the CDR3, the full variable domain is DGGITQSPKYLFRKEGQNVTLSCEQNLNHDAMYWYRQDPGQGLRLIYYSQIVNDFQKGDIAEGYSVSREKKESFPLTVTSAQKNPTAFYLCASSIASTNYEQYFGPGTRLTVT.